These T cell receptor beta chains were read from a single sample in a study of Ad26.COV2.S vaccination and SARS-CoV-2 variants. Method: immunoSEQ multiplex PCR; TCRdb's copy keeps in-frame clones and lacks some. This table holds about 320,000 clones, about 82% found once. The sample in question was peripheral blood, obtained in a trial of Ad26.COV2.S vaccine versus placebo. These receptors all stem from a person between 18 and 65 years old who received the Ad26.COV2.S COVID-19 vaccine or a placebo. The CDR3 runs from the conserved cysteine through the conserved F or W. The D gene is left open where the match is weak. For some rows the clone size is stated as once, few or many, or as a class when expanded; others skip it.

j_call d_call v_call clone_size cdr3_aa cdr3_nt
TRBJ1-1 . TRBV18 . CASSGDKNTEAFF TGTGCCAGCTCAGGGGATAAGAACACTGAAGCTTTCTTT
TRBJ2-7 . TRBV6-2/TRBV6-3 once CASSGRYSYEQYF TGTGCCAGCAGTGGTAGGTACTCCTACGAGCAGTACTTC
TRBJ2-7 TRBD1 TRBV18 . CASSLGQGKPYEQYF TGTGCCAGCTCACTCGGACAGGGGAAACCCTACGAGCAGTACTTC
TRBJ2-5 . TRBV18 . CASSPPEYQETQYF TGTGCCAGCTCACCACCTGAGTACCAAGAGACCCAGTACTTC
TRBJ1-4 . TRBV18 . CASSPAPRTLEKLFF TGTGCCAGCTCACCAGCCCCTCGGACACTTGAAAAACTGTTTTTT
TRBJ2-1 TRBD2 TRBV4-3 . CASSQDSGAGEQFF TGCGCCAGCAGCCAGGATAGCGGGGCGGGAGAGCAGTTCTTC
TRBJ2-7 . TRBV2 . CASSEWVFRLDRDYEQYF TGTGCCAGCAGCGAGTGGGTCTTTAGGTTGGATCGGGATTACGAGCAGTACTTC
TRBJ2-7 TRBD1 TRBV6-5 . CASSISGTEPYEQYF TGTGCCAGCAGTATTTCCGGGACAGAACCCTACGAGCAGTACTTC
TRBJ2-3 TRBD2 TRBV7-8 once CASGGEDTQYF TGTGCCAGCGGGGGGGAAGATACGCAGTATTTT
TRBJ1-1 . TRBV29-1 . CSVERGRDTEAFF TGCAGCGTTGAAAGGGGTCGTGACACTGAAGCTTTCTTT
TRBJ1-2 TRBD1 TRBV18 few CASSPTGQGAGGYTF TGTGCCAGCTCACCAACGGGACAGGGGGCTGGTGGCTACACCTTC
TRBJ2-3 . TRBV7-2 . CASSLFGGQDTQYF TGTGCCAGCAGCTTATTCGGGGGACAAGATACGCAGTATTTT
TRBJ1-2 TRBD1 TRBV24-1 . CATSGADRAGGYTF TGTGCCACCAGTGGTGCCGACAGGGCCGGGGGCTACACCTTC
TRBJ1-4 TRBD1 TRBV6-5 once CASSRGDEKLFF TGTGCCAGCTCCAGGGGGGATGAAAAACTGTTTTTT
TRBJ2-2 TRBD2 TRBV7-8 . CASRPLGGGNGELFF TGTGCCAGCAGGCCCCTGGGCGGGGGGAACGGGGAGCTGTTTTTT
TRBJ2-5 . TRBV11-2 . CASSRLGGGQETQYF TGTGCCAGCAGCCGCCTTGGAGGCGGGCAAGAGACCCAGTACTTC
TRBJ2-2 TRBD2 TRBV6-5 . CASKREGSTPRELFF TGTGCCAGCAAGCGGGAGGGGTCTACACCCAGGGAGCTGTTTTTT
TRBJ1-3 . TRBV3-1/TRBV3-2 . CASSQVLPWPRSGNTIYF TGTGCCAGCAGCCAAGTCCTCCCTTGGCCCCGCTCTGGAAACACCATATATTTT
TRBJ1-2 . TRBV18 once CASSPPFGYGYTF TGTGCCAGCTCACCACCCTTTGGCTATGGCTACACCTTC
TRBJ2-1 . TRBV3-1/TRBV3-2 . CARGVWDNEQFF TGTGCCAGGGGGGTGTGGGACAATGAGCAGTTCTTC
TRBJ2-5 . TRBV6-5 . CASQRGGSVRTQYF TGTGCCAGCCAACGAGGCGGGTCGGTGCGGACCCAGTACTTC
TRBJ1-1 . TRBV30 . CAWESGQNTEAFF TGTGCCTGGGAATCGGGACAGAACACTGAAGCTTTCTTT
TRBJ1-4 . TRBV7-2 . CASSKSWTAEKLFF TGTGCCAGCAGCAAATCCTGGACGGCTGAAAAACTGTTTTTT
TRBJ1-6 TRBD1 TRBV2 few CASSDPGQGSSPLHF TGTGCCAGCAGTGATCCGGGACAGGGGAGTTCACCCCTCCACTTT
TRBJ2-1 . TRBV15 . CATSRDLLGQQFF TGTGCCACCAGCAGAGATCTCTTGGGACAGCAGTTCTTC
TRBJ1-1 . TRBV9 . CASSVPTSPVTEAFF TGTGCCAGCAGCGTACCCACCTCGCCAGTCACTGAAGCTTTCTTT
TRBJ1-4 . TRBV29-1 . CSVKGWGANEKLFF TGCAGCGTTAAAGGGTGGGGGGCAAATGAAAAACTGTTTTTT
TRBJ2-2 TRBD1 TRBV18 . CASSPPSGGNTGELFF TGTGCCAGCTCACCACCGTCAGGGGGGAACACCGGGGAGCTGTTTTTT
TRBJ1-5 TRBD1 TRBV5-6 . CASSLSGGGRNQPQHF TGTGCCAGCAGCTTGTCGGGAGGGGGCCGAAATCAGCCCCAGCATTTT
TRBJ1-2 . TRBV15 once CATSPASSYGYTF TGTGCCACCAGCCCGGCGAGTTCCTATGGCTACACCTTC
TRBJ2-3 . TRBV5-6 . CASSLGQPTDTQYF TGTGCCAGCAGCTTGGGACAGCCCACAGATACGCAGTATTTT
TRBJ2-2 . TRBV6-6 . CASSSTGGELFF TGTGCCAGCAGTTCGACCGGCGGGGAGCTGTTTTTT
TRBJ2-1 . TRBV6-5 . CASTIGGVTTKIF TGTGCCAGCACCATAGGGGGGGTTACGACTAAGATCTTC
TRBJ2-5 . TRBV6-5 many CASRKEHQRQETQYF TGTGCCAGCAGAAAGGAGCACCAGCGCCAAGAGACCCAGTACTTC
TRBJ1-2 TRBD1 TRBV3-1/TRBV3-2 . CASSQDRTGAPTF TGTGCCAGCAGCCAAGATCGCACAGGGGCGCCCACCTTC
TRBJ2-7 . TRBV7-2 . CASSLYSTYEQYF TGTGCCAGCAGCTTATACTCCACCTACGAGCAGTACTTC
TRBJ1-3 . TRBV9 few CASSGQLHSGNTIYF TGTGCCAGCAGCGGACAGCTTCACTCTGGAAACACCATATATTTT
TRBJ2-6 TRBD1 TRBV5-1 . CASSLASWRSVRQGPSGANVLTF TGCGCCAGCAGCTTGGCCTCGTGGAGGAGCGTTCGACAGGGACCCTCTGGGGCCAACGTCCTGACTTTC
TRBJ1-6 . TRBV4-3 few CASSQEIARNSPLHF TGCGCCAGCAGCCAAGAAATCGCCCGGAATTCACCCCTCCACTTT
TRBJ2-1 . TRBV2 . CASSVTSDEQFF TGTGCCAGCAGTGTCACATCTGATGAGCAGTTCTTC
TRBJ1-1 . TRBV6-2/TRBV6-3 . CASSYSNSNRYTEAFF TGTGCCAGCAGTTACTCGAATTCGAACCGCTACACTGAAGCTTTCTTT
TRBJ2-2 . TRBV6-2/TRBV6-3 . CASSYSNYNTGELFF TGTGCCAGCAGTTACTCGAACTACAACACCGGGGAGCTGTTTTTT
TRBJ2-1 . TRBV5-1 . CASGVGVGANEQFF TGCGCCAGCGGCGTGGGGGTGGGGGCAAATGAGCAGTTCTTC
TRBJ2-5 . TRBV10-1 . CATLDRDNQETQYF TGCGCCACCCTAGACCGGGACAACCAAGAGACCCAGTACTTC
TRBJ1-5 TRBD1 TRBV19 . CASTKYTGTGHDRPQHF TGTGCCAGTACCAAATACACCGGGACAGGCCACGATCGGCCCCAGCATTTT